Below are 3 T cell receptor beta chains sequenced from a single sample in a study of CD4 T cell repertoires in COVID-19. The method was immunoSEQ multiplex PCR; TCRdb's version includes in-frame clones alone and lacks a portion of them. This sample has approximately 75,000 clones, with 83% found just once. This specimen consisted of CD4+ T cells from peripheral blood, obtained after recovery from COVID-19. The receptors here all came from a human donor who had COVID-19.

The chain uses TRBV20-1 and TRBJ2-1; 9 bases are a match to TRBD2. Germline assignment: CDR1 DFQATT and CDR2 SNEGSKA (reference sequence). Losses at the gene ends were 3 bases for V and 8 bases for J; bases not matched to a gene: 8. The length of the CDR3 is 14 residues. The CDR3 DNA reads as TGCAGTGCTAGTGATAGCGGGGGTGGGCATGAGCAGTTCTTC. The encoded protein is CSASDSGGGHEQFF.

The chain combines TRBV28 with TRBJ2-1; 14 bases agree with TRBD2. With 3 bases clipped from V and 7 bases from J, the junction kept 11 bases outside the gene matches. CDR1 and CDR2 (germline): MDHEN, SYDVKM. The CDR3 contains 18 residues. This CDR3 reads CASSFQRTSGRLRNEQFF. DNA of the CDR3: TGTGCCAGCAGTTTTCAACGGACTAGCGGGAGGTTGAGGAATGAGCAGTTCTTC. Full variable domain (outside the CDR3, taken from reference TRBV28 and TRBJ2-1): DVKVTQSSRYLVKRTGEKVFLECVQDMDHENMFWYRQDPGLGLRLIYFSYDVKMKEKGDIPEGYSVSREKKERFSLILESASTNQTSMYLCASSFQRTSGRLRNEQFFGPGTRLTVL.

This CDR3 is CASSPRQGAIAGYTF. The CDR3 DNA follows: TGTGCCAGCAGCCCACGACAGGGGGCGATTGCTGGCTACACCTTC. The gene calls are TRBV6-5 and TRBJ1-2; 10 bases line up with TRBD1. Losses at the gene ends were 6 bases for V and 7 bases for J; bases not matched to a gene: 11. CDR3 size: 15 residues. Germline lookup yields CDR1 MNHEY and CDR2 SVGAGI.